The T cell receptor (beta chain) under discussion was sequenced for a study of Ad26.COV2.S vaccination and SARS-CoV-2 variants. Findings of the study overall: After vaccination, substantial breadth of spike-specific CD8+ and CD4+ responses was reported.

The CDR3 is 13 amino acids. This clone has just one count. Its matching antigen is unknown. The junction departs from germline at one end; a sequencing error may be responsible. Some clones are missing from TCRdb's copy, which holds only in-frame ones; the method was immunoSEQ multiplex PCR. The sample contains about 350,000 clones, 88% of which appear only once. Treatment specified: 19 received Ad26.COV2.S at low or high dose, single or two shots; about 5 received placebo; per-sample allocation not given. The samples were gathered on day 63 after the first injection of vaccine or placebo. This sequence originates from a person aged 18-65 years who received the Ad26.COV2.S COVID-19 vaccine or a placebo. The chain recombines TRBV12-3 or TRBV12-4 with TRBJ2-7; possibly TRBD2 for D (5 bases). Specimen: peripheral blood, collected in a trial of Ad26.COV2.S vaccine versus placebo. CDR3 in amino acids: CASSLGAGLQMHF. The CDR3 DNA reads TGTGCCAGCAGTTTAGGGGCCGGACTCCAGATGCACTTC.